This TCR beta chain was found in a study of identical twins. From the 5' RACE reads, TCRdb called clonotypes with MiXCR, one entry per CDR3 protein. This sample carries hundreds of thousands of distinct CDR3 sequences, roughly 20% of them seen once, and the ten largest clones take less than 15%. Note on this clonotype: Its antigen is unidentified.

Germline CDR1 and CDR2: SGHTA and FQGNSA. This CDR3 has 15 residues. V lost 4 bases, J lost 4 bases, and 15 bases lay in between. Study-level points and caveats: Abundant beta clonotypes from cord blood had fewer insertions, unlike memory repertoires, which showed none. Analyses of zero insertions could be partly confounded by invariant MAIT and iNKT cells.

The same sample was also studied in work on T cells expressing NK-cell markers. That report notes: In several donors, dominant clonotypes made up roughly 25-60.1% of CD3+CD56-NKG2C+ cells.

The receptor comes from a woman aged 18-29 years in good health. This rearrangement joins TRBV7-2 to TRBJ2-3, with unresolved D. The specimen sequenced was PBMCs. Here the CDR3 DNA reads TGTGCCAGCAGCTCGGGCGGCCCAAGTCCAGATACGCAGTATTTT. This encodes CASSSGGPSPDTQYF.